These 29 T cell receptor beta chains came from one sample sequenced in a study of untreated major depressive disorder (dated by TCRdb to the late 2010s). General findings and caveats noted by the study authors: In CD4+ T cells, sequencing confirmed that depressed patients used TRBV05-01 (Vbeta 5.1) more than controls did, with a one-tailed test giving p = 0.040.

Their antigen targets remain unknown. The receptor library was made with the immunoSEQ multiplex PCR assay. TCRdb obtained this table from immuneACCESS and retained in-frame rearrangements with V and J assigned. These tables miss some clones; where compared with another copy, unresolved V genes account for less than half of the shortfall, and the remainder is unexplained. The sample table contains approximately 15,000 clones; only one count was recorded for around nine tenths of them. Together, the top ten hold roughly 1.7% of the sample. Sequenced input: CD4+ T cells from PBMCs. The origin of the receptors is a woman in her 30s with major depressive disorder.

V gene TRBV10-1 combines with J gene TRBJ2-5, with D hard to call. This CDR3 is 12 amino acids long. Trimming stripped 0 bases from V and 5 bases from J, with 4 bases between. CDR1 and CDR2 (germline): WNHNN, SYGVQD (reference sequence). The CDR3 nucleotides are TGCGCCAGCAGTGAGTCGGTGGAGACCCAGTACTTC. Its protein product is CASSESVETQYF.

The V gene is TRBV7-2, the J gene TRBJ1-1, with 9 nucleotides matching TRBD1. The CDR3 totals 14 residues. V lost 0 bases, J lost 7 bases, and 3 bases stayed unmatched. Per germline, CDR1 SGHTA and CDR2 FQGNSA. The CDR3 loop reads CASSLARTGVEAFF. The CDR3 coding sequence is TGTGCCAGCAGCTTAGCGAGGACAGGGGTTGAAGCTTTCTTT.

A remark on this clone: Other DNA sequences in the sample encode the same CDR3. The chain has TRBV30 and TRBJ2-3; D unclear. Trimming removed 0 bases at V and 0 bases at J, with 7 bases between. The germline V gene encodes CDR1 GTSNPN and CDR2 SVGIG (reference sequence). The CDR3 loop spans 14 amino acids. Here the CDR3 DNA reads TGTGCCTGGAGTGTATCGGGCAGCACAGATACGCAGTATTTT. Translating gives CAWSVSGSTDTQYF. The variable domain in full, completed from reference TRBV30 and TRBJ2-3, reads SQTIHQWPATLVQPVGSPLSLECTVEGTSNPNLYWYRQAAGRGLQLLFYSVGIGQISSEVPQNLSASRPQDRQFILSSKKLLLSDSGFYLCAWSVSGSTDTQYFGPGTRLTVL.

CDR3 DNA: TGTGCCAGCAGTGAAACAGGGGCGAACACTGAAGCTTTCTTT. Amino acid sequence: CASSETGANTEAFF. The chain is built from TRBV6-1 and TRBJ1-1; 7 bases map to TRBD1. CDR3 length equals 14 residues. Per germline, CDR1 MNHNS and CDR2 SASEGT. The V and J ends lost 2 bases and 1 base, in that order; junction bases with no gene match: 1.

The rearrangement uses TRBV11-2 and TRBJ2-5; tentatively, D is TRBD1 or TRBD2 (5 bases each). V was clipped by 0 bases and J by 5 bases, with 13 bases between them. The CDR3 is made up of 15 amino acids. Germline CDR1 and CDR2: SGHAT and FQNNGV. CDR3 DNA sequence: TGTGCCAGCAGCTTAGACGGGGCCCCGGGGGAGACCCAGTACTTC. Protein product: CASSLDGAPGETQYF.

The chain has TRBV30 and TRBJ1-2, with a possible D match to TRBD1 (5 bases). There are 13 residues in the CDR3. The V end lost 1 base, the J end lost 2 bases, and 8 bases lay between the germline ends. The germline V gene encodes CDR1 GTSNPN and CDR2 SVGIG (reference sequence). The CDR3 nucleotides are TGTGCCTGGAGTGCGGACATGAACTATGGCTACACCTTC. This gives the protein CAWSADMNYGYTF.

J is TRBJ2-7 and V is TRBV7-9; possibly TRBD1 for D (8 bases). The V and J ends lost 2 bases and 3 bases respectively, with 20 bases between them. Germline V CDR1 and CDR2: SEHNR, FQNEAQ (reference sequence). The CDR3 has 17 amino acids. CDR3: CASSLRGAGGDGYEQYF. The DNA for the CDR3 is TGTGCCAGCAGCTTACGGGGGGCAGGGGGCGACGGCTACGAGCAGTACTTC. Looking up the rest from reference TRBV7-9 and TRBJ2-7 gives the full variable domain: DTGVSQNPRHKITKRGQNVTFRCDPISEHNRLYWYRQTLGQGPEFLTYFQNEAQLEKSRLLSDRFSAERPKGSFSTLEIQRTEQGDSAMYLCASSLRGAGGDGYEQYFGPGTRLTVT.

The genes are TRBV4-3 and TRBJ2-2; D may be TRBD2 (5 bases). CDR1 is LGHNA and CDR2 is YSLEER in the germline V gene. V was clipped by 0 bases and J by 4 bases, with 15 bases between them. This CDR3 spans 17 amino acids. CDR3 amino acids: CASSQEAGLRITGELFF. The CDR3 DNA follows: TGCGCCAGCAGCCAAGAAGCAGGACTGCGAATCACCGGGGAGCTGTTTTTT.

This chain uses TRBV5-6 with TRBJ2-7, with a weak D call TRBD2 (5 bases). Germline V gives CDR1 SGHDT, CDR2 YYEEEE. The ends were cut back, 4 bases at V and 6 bases at J, with 14 bases in the middle. This CDR3 is built from 13 residues. The CDR3 spells CASSPMEAAEQYF. The CDR3 DNA follows: TGTGCCAGCAGCCCCATGGAGGCGGCCGAGCAGTACTTC.

The chain couples TRBV30 to TRBJ2-4; D gene ambiguous. V was clipped by 2 bases and J by 0 bases, with 8 bases between them. The CDR3 length is 14 residues. The V gene's germline CDR1 is GTSNPN and CDR2 SVGIG (reference sequence). The DNA of the CDR3 is TGTGCCTGGAGTCTCCAGCTAGCCAAAAACATTCAGTACTTC. Its translation is CAWSLQLAKNIQYF.

The chain combines TRBV12-5 with TRBJ1-5; D unclear. There are 17 residues in the CDR3. Germline V gene sequence: CDR1 LGHNT, CDR2 FRNRAP. V lost 1 base to trimming and J lost 3 bases, with 16 bases between them. The CDR3 reads CASGLGKISIPNQPQHF. The CDR3, as DNA: TGTGCTAGTGGTTTGGGAAAGATATCTATACCCAATCAGCCCCAGCATTTT.

The rearrangement links TRBV5-4 to TRBJ2-6; the D is unclear. Trimming took off 5 bases at V and 4 bases at J, with 10 bases between the two ends. The CDR3 runs 14 residues. CDR1 and CDR2 from the germline V gene are SGHNT and YYREEE (reference sequence). CDR3 in DNA: TGTGCCAGCAGGGATCTCGTAGGGGCCAACGTCCTGACTTTC. Its protein is CASRDLVGANVLTF. Complete variable domain (other parts from reference TRBV5-4 and TRBJ2-6): ETGVTQSPTHLIKTRGQQVTLRCSSQSGHNTVSWYQQALGQGPQFIFQYYREEENGRGNFPPRFSGLQFPNYSSELNVNALELDDSALYLCASRDLVGANVLTFGAGSRLTVL.

The chain links TRBV6-1 to TRBJ2-5; 8 nucleotides match TRBD1. The CDR3 length is 12 residues. V was clipped by 6 bases and J by 5 bases; unmatched bases: 2. The germline gives CDR1 MNHNS, CDR2 SASEGT. The CDR3, as DNA: TGTGCCAGCAGCCGGGACAGGGAGACCCAGTACTTC. It encodes CASSRDRETQYF.

V is TRBV11-2 and J is TRBJ1-5, with D possibly matching TRBD1 (6 bases). There are 16 residues in the CDR3. Germline V gene sequence: CDR1 SGHAT, CDR2 FQNNGV. The germline V and J ends were trimmed by 1 base and 3 bases, with 13 bases remaining between them. The CDR3 loop reads CASSLGPQGNNQPQHF. The CDR3 DNA reads TGTGCCAGCAGCTTAGGTCCTCAGGGGAACAATCAGCCCCAGCATTTT.

The genes are TRBV7-9 and TRBJ2-1; D unclear. V dropped 5 bases and J dropped 4 bases, with 12 bases sitting between them. The germline gives CDR1 SEHNR, CDR2 FQNEAQ (reference sequence). This CDR3 contains 14 residues. CDR3 bases: TGTGCCAGCAGCAGGGCCAACCCATACAATGAGCAGTTCTTC. Amino acid sequence: CASSRANPYNEQFF.

The CDR3 loop is CASSSFRLPTEAFF. The CDR3 DNA follows: TGCGCCAGCAGCTCCTTCAGGCTCCCCACTGAAGCTTTCTTT. V usage is TRBV5-1 and J usage is TRBJ1-1, with D unclear. This CDR3 contains 14 residues. Trimming shortened V by 3 bases and J by 4 bases, and 13 bases separated the two germline ends. Germline CDR1 SGHRS, CDR2 YFSETQ. Looking up the rest from reference TRBV5-1 and TRBJ1-1 gives the full variable domain: KAGVTQTPRYLIKTRGQQVTLSCSPISGHRSVSWYQQTPGQGLQFLFEYFSETQRNKGNFPGRFSGRQFSNSRSEMNVSTLELGDSALYLCASSSFRLPTEAFFGQGTRLTVV.

The chain has TRBV30 and TRBJ1-2, with unresolved D. Per the germline V gene, CDR1 is GTSNPN and CDR2 is SVGIG (reference sequence). With 0 bases removed from V and 3 bases from J, the gap between germline ends came to 8 bases. This CDR3 region has 13 residues. The DNA for the CDR3 is TGTGCCTGGAGTGTAGAGGCGGACTATGGCTACACCTTC. This codes for CAWSVEADYGYTF.

The CDR3, as DNA: TGCGCCAGCAGTTCGGCACCTTCCTACGAGCAGTACTTC. Protein sequence: CASSSAPSYEQYF. The genes are TRBV10-1 and TRBJ2-7, with D unresolved. V dropped 5 bases and J dropped 1 base, with 9 bases sitting between them. This CDR3 is 13 amino acids long. CDR1 is WNHNN, CDR2 SYGVQD, per germline (reference sequence).

The CDR3 spells CASSRKVDGQGYF. CDR3 coding DNA: TGTGCCAGCTCACGAAAAGTCGACGGACAGGGATATTTT. The gene calls are TRBV18 and TRBJ1-3; the match to TRBD1 covers 8 bases. CDR1 KGHSH and CDR2 LQKENI come from the germline V gene. The CDR3 loop spans 13 amino acids. The trim removed 4 bases at V and 15 bases at J, leaving 11 bases unmatched.

This chain connects TRBV7-2 to TRBJ2-3; no clear D gene. The V end was cut by 6 bases, the J end by 4 bases, with 17 bases between. The CDR3 has 15 amino acids. From germline, CDR1 is SGHTA and CDR2 FQGNSA. CDR3 protein: CASSDDLSTSDTQYF. The CDR3 DNA reads as TGTGCCAGCAGTGACGACCTATCCACTTCAGATACGCAGTATTTT.

The chain combines TRBV5-1 with TRBJ2-1, with D perhaps TRBD2 (6 bases). This CDR3 has 14 residues. Trimming removed 0 bases at V and 6 bases at J, with 10 bases between. Looked up from germline, CDR1 is SGHRS and CDR2 is YFSETQ. The CDR3 here is CASSLGDLLNEQFF. Written as DNA, the CDR3 is TGCGCCAGCAGCTTGGGGGACTTACTCAATGAGCAGTTCTTC.

The V call is TRBV19, the J call TRBJ1-5, with D tentatively TRBD1 (6 bases). CDR3 length: 14 residues. Germline assignment: CDR1 LNHDA and CDR2 SQIVND (reference sequence). Between the trimmed V and J ends, which lost 7 bases and 6 bases, there was a span of 16 bases. CDR3 region: CASTGGRIGQPQHF. In nucleotides, the CDR3 is TGTGCCAGTACTGGGGGGCGCATTGGTCAGCCCCAGCATTTT.

The chain joins TRBV5-4 to TRBJ2-2, with TRBD1 matching over 8 bases. Trimming took 0 bases from V and 6 from J; bases not matched to a gene: 4. Germline loops: CDR1 SGHNT, CDR2 YYREEE (reference sequence). The CDR3 is 15 amino acids. The CDR3 sequence is CASSLGTGFAGELFF. CDR3 bases: TGTGCCAGCAGCTTGGGGACAGGGTTCGCCGGGGAGCTGTTTTTT.

The rearrangement links TRBV30 to TRBJ1-1; a weak D match, TRBD1 (5 bases). Germline V lookup: CDR1 GTSNPN, CDR2 SVGIG (reference sequence). V shed 4 bases and J shed 3 bases, with 12 bases lying between them. CDR3 size: 13 residues. The CDR3 region has the DNA TGTGCCTGGACGGTGGGGCGTGACACTGAAGCTTTCTTT. Protein: CAWTVGRDTEAFF.

This chain links TRBV19 with TRBJ1-2; possible D gene TRBD1, 5 bases. This CDR3 comprises 13 residues. V lost 11 bases and J lost 3, with 16 bases in between. Germline assignment: CDR1 LNHDA and CDR2 SQIVND (reference sequence). The CDR3 DNA reads TGTGCCGCCAAGGGCGGGACCGACTATGGCTACACCTTC. This sequence encodes CAAKGGTDYGYTF. The full variable domain, completed using reference TRBV19 and TRBJ1-2, is DGGITQSPKYLFRKEGQNVTLSCEQNLNHDAMYWYRQDPGQGLRLIYYSQIVNDFQKGDIAEGYSVSREKKESFPLTVTSAQKNPTAFYLCAAKGGTDYGYTFGSGTRLTVV.

This sequence joins TRBV29-1 and TRBJ2-2; possible D gene TRBD2, 6 bases. V was cut by 0 bases and J by 6 bases, with 8 bases left in between. This CDR3 has 13 residues. Germline V gene lookup returns CDR1 SQVTM and CDR2 ANQGSEA. As DNA, the CDR3 is TGCAGCGTTGAAGAGGGGGGTTCCGGGGAGCTGTTTTTT. Encoded protein: CSVEEGGSGELFF.

The rearrangement links TRBV27 to TRBJ1-1; a possible D gene is TRBD1 (6 bases). V gave up 6 bases and J gave up 0 bases, with 11 bases separating them. The V gene's germline CDR1 is MNHEY and CDR2 SMNVEV (reference sequence). This CDR3 has 14 amino acids. This CDR3 is CASRHRALNTEAFF. The DNA for the CDR3 is TGTGCCAGCAGGCACAGGGCCCTGAACACTGAAGCTTTCTTT.

J is TRBJ2-7 and V is TRBV6-1; 10 bases line up with TRBD1. After removal of 7 bases from V and 2 bases from J, the junction contained 5 bases not matched to a gene. The CDR3 covers 14 residues. Germline CDR1 reads MNHNS; CDR2 reads SASEGT. As DNA, the CDR3 is TGTGCCAGCAATAGCGGGACAGGGGCCTACGAGCAGTACTTC. It translates to CASNSGTGAYEQYF.

The V call is TRBV5-1, the J call TRBJ2-3; 7 bases are a match to TRBD2. V dropped 0 bases and J dropped 0; count of bases not matched to a gene: 4. The CDR3 is 16 amino acids. The germline V gene encodes CDR1 SGHRS and CDR2 YFSETQ. The CDR3 region has the DNA TGCGCCAGCAGCTTGGAAAGCGGGGTTAGCACAGATACGCAGTATTTT. Protein product: CASSLESGVSTDTQYF.